These 21 T cell receptor beta chains originate from one sample sequenced in a study of technical replicates of blood from several donors. Using immunoSEQ multiplex PCR, the repertoire was profiled, and TCRdb retains in-frame clones only, with some absent. The data contain under 100,000 clones, approximately 95% of them seen just once; the ten biggest clones take up 0.34%. Sequencing was performed on T cells isolated from PBMCs. These TCRs come from a human donor in good health.

The V gene is TRBV11-2, the J gene TRBJ1-4; 9 bases fit TRBD1. The CDR3 runs 16 residues. J lost 6 bases, V lost 5 bases, and 10 bases had no gene match. Germline V lookup: CDR1 SGHAT, CDR2 FQNNGV. In DNA, the CDR3 is TGTGCCAGCAGCGATTACGGACAGGGGAGGGATGAAAAACTGTTTTTT. Protein: CASSDYGQGRDEKLFF.

This rearrangement joins TRBV27 to TRBJ2-6, with TRBD1 as a possible D gene (6 bases). Germline V CDR1 and CDR2: MNHEY, SMNVEV (reference sequence). CDR3 length: 16 residues. V was clipped by 10 bases and J by 0 bases, with 16 bases between them. CDR3: CANTGHSFSGANVLTF. The CDR3 nucleotides read TGTGCCAATACGGGACACTCATTCTCTGGGGCCAACGTCCTGACTTTC.

V and J are TRBV9 and TRBJ2-1; weak D call: TRBD2 (5 bases). The CDR3 totals 17 residues. Trimming removed 0 bases at V and 4 bases at J, with 17 bases between. The germline CDR1 and CDR2 sequences are SGDLS and YYNGEE. The CDR3 DNA reads as TGTGCCAGCAGCGTAGAATCGAGGTCATCGGGATACAATGAGCAGTTCTTC. It yields the protein CASSVESRSSGYNEQFF.

The chain combines TRBV18 with TRBJ1-5; D ambiguous. This CDR3 is built from 13 residues. Looked up from germline, CDR1 is KGHSH and CDR2 is LQKENI. Trimming stripped 2 bases from V and 7 bases from J, with 9 bases between. The CDR3 coding sequence is TGTGCCAGCTCACCAGGATATAGCCAGCCCCAGCATTTT. This codes for CASSPGYSQPQHF.

This sequence joins TRBV11-3 and TRBJ2-7, with a possible D match to TRBD1 (6 bases). Germline assignment: CDR1 SGHNT and CDR2 YENEEA. V lost 7 bases to trimming and J lost 0 bases, with 13 bases between them. This CDR3 has 14 amino acids. CDR3 coding DNA: TGTGCCAGCAAGAGTGGGACATTCTCCTACGAGCAGTACTTC. Its protein is CASKSGTFSYEQYF.

V and J are TRBV6-1 and TRBJ1-4; D perhaps matches TRBD1 (6 bases). The CDR3 sequence is 14 residues long. Germline V gene data show CDR1 as MNHNS and CDR2 as SASEGT. Trimming shortened V by 6 bases and J by 4 bases, and 12 bases separated the two germline ends. The CDR3 nucleotides are TGTGCCAGCAGACCGACAGGCATTAATGAAAAACTGTTTTTT. It yields the protein CASRPTGINEKLFF.

The chain carries TRBV7-2 and TRBJ1-4; the match to TRBD1 covers 11 bases. Germline V gene lookup returns CDR1 SGHTA and CDR2 FQGNSA. The ends lost 6 bases at V and 8 bases at J; junction bases unmatched: 8. The CDR3 runs to 15 residues. The CDR3 region is CASSFAGTGGEKLFF. The CDR3 nucleotides read TGTGCCAGCAGTTTCGCCGGGACAGGGGGAGAAAAACTGTTTTTT.

The genes are TRBV7-8 and TRBJ2-1; D might be TRBD1 (6 bases). Trimming cost V 5 bases and J 5 bases, with 16 bases left between them. CDR1 is SGHVS, CDR2 FQNEAQ, per germline. The CDR3 consists of 15 residues. The CDR3 region is CASSPVQDSHNEQFF. The CDR3 DNA sequence: TGTGCCAGCAGCCCTGTTCAGGACAGCCACAATGAGCAGTTCTTC.

The chain joins TRBV10-3 to TRBJ1-2; D remains unclear. Trimming pared 6 bases from V and 6 bases from J, leaving 11 bases between. Looked up from germline, CDR1 is ENHRY and CDR2 is SYGVKD. This CDR3 contains 12 residues. For the CDR3, the DNA is TGTGCCATCAGGACGACGGGAAATGGCTACACCTTC. Translating it yields CAIRTTGNGYTF.

In its sample, this clone was seen once. The chain has TRBV7-3 and TRBJ1-1; 7 positions agree with TRBD1. There are 16 residues in the CDR3. In germline, CDR1 is SGHTA, CDR2 FQGTGA. J lost 10 bases, V lost 2 bases, and 16 bases had no gene match. The CDR3 DNA reads TGTGCCAGCAGCTTAGGGCCCCCGGGACAGTCTATCCCAGCTTTCTTT. It codes for CASSLGPPGQSIPAFF. Full variable domain (rest looked up from reference TRBV7-3 and TRBJ1-1): GAGVSQTPSNKVTEKGKYVELRCDPISGHTALYWYRQSLGQGPEFLIYFQGTGAADDSGLPNDRFFAVRPEGSVSTLKIQRTERGDSAVYLCASSLGPPGQSIPAFFGQGTRLTVV.

The J gene is TRBJ2-7, the V gene TRBV30; 11 bases fit TRBD2. Per germline, CDR1 GTSNPN and CDR2 SVGIG (reference sequence). The V gene end was trimmed by 3 bases and the J gene end by 3 bases; junction bases not matched to a gene: 4. The CDR3 loop spans 14 amino acids. This CDR3 is CAWRFGTSGYEQYF. CDR3 sequence (DNA): TGTGCCTGGAGGTTCGGGACTAGCGGCTACGAGCAGTACTTC.

This clone was detected only once. This CDR3 reads CASSSRVVRRLNNEQFF. CDR3 in DNA: TGCGCCAGCAGCTCCCGGGTAGTTCGGCGCTTAAACAATGAGCAGTTCTTC. This chain links TRBV5-1 with TRBJ2-1; the D is unclear. Looked up from germline, CDR1 is SGHRS and CDR2 is YFSETQ. This CDR3 has 17 residues. The germline V and J ends were trimmed by 3 bases and 5 bases, with 21 bases remaining between them.

This clone was counted only a few times. V and J are TRBV6-4 and TRBJ1-5, with D unresolved. Trimming stripped 9 bases from V and 6 bases from J, with 12 bases between. Germline CDR1 and CDR2: MRHNA and SNTAGT. The CDR3 length is 12 residues. CDR3 in amino acids: CASHQTGQPQHF. In DNA form, the CDR3 reads TGTGCCAGTCACCAAACGGGTCAGCCCCAGCATTTT.

The chain employs TRBV27 and TRBJ2-3, with 9 bases matching TRBD2. The V and J ends lost 7 bases and 3 bases, in that order; junction bases with no gene match: 8. The CDR3 has 15 residues. The germline CDR1 and CDR2 sequences are MNHEY and SMNVEV (reference sequence). DNA of the CDR3: TGTGCCAGCAAAAAGCTTCTAGCGGGAACAGATACGCAGTATTTT. This gives the protein CASKKLLAGTDTQYF.

The CDR3 sequence is CASTGAGGSYEQYF. Written as DNA, the CDR3 is TGTGCCAGCACTGGAGCGGGAGGTTCCTACGAGCAGTACTTC. The chain links TRBV6-5 to TRBJ2-7, with TRBD2 identical over 9 bases. CDR3 length equals 14 residues. V dropped 7 bases and J dropped 1; count of bases not matched to a gene: 5. Germline assignment: CDR1 MNHEY and CDR2 SVGAGI.

The chain links TRBV10-1 to TRBJ2-1; a weak D match, TRBD1 (5 bases). Per the germline V gene, CDR1 is WNHNN and CDR2 is SYGVQD (reference sequence). Trimming took off 6 bases at V and 12 bases at J, with 12 bases between the two ends. The CDR3 is made up of 11 amino acids. The CDR3 DNA reads as TGCGCCAGCAGGCACAGGATGAGGCAGTTCTTC. It encodes CASRHRMRQFF.

This chain uses TRBV15 with TRBJ2-5, with D perhaps TRBD2 (5 bases). Germline V gene sequence: CDR1 LNHNV, CDR2 YYDKDF (reference sequence). V lost 1 base and J 5 bases, leaving 11 bases between the germline ends. The length of the CDR3 is 14 residues. The CDR3 loop reads CATSRAGGWETQYF. The CDR3 region has the DNA TGTGCCACCAGCAGAGCCGGAGGTTGGGAGACCCAGTACTTC. Full variable domain (missing parts from reference TRBV15 and TRBJ2-5): DAMVIQNPRYQVTQFGKPVTLSCSQTLNHNVMYWYQQKSSQAPKLLFHYYDKDFNNEADTPDNFQSRRPNTSFCFLDIRSPGLGDTAMYLCATSRAGGWETQYFGPGTRLLVL.

V is TRBV7-6 and J is TRBJ1-4; D ambiguous. Trimming removed 1 base at V and 5 bases at J, with 8 bases between. Germline V CDR1 and CDR2: SGHVS, FNYEAQ. The CDR3 extends over 14 amino acids. The CDR3, as DNA: TGTGCCAGCAGCTTAGGAGGGAGCAATGAAAAACTGTTTTTT. Amino acids: CASSLGGSNEKLFF.

The chain links TRBV5-1 to TRBJ1-3; a possible D gene is TRBD1 (6 bases). The V end lost 2 bases, the J end lost 0 bases, and 15 bases lay between the germline ends. Germline-derived CDR1 and CDR2 are SGHRS and YFSETQ. The CDR3 loop spans 17 amino acids. The chain's CDR3 is CASSFTSDSLSGNTIYF. The CDR3 coding sequence is TGCGCCAGCAGCTTCACTTCGGACAGCCTCTCTGGAAACACCATATATTTT.

J is TRBJ2-2 and V is TRBV7-6, with TRBD1 matching 7 bases. CDR3 length: 16 amino acids. The trim removed 5 bases at V and 5 bases at J, leaving 11 bases unmatched. The germline CDR1 and CDR2 sequences are SGHVS and FNYEAQ. This CDR3 is CASSPQGTHGTGELFF. The CDR3, as DNA: TGTGCCAGCAGCCCACAGGGGACGCACGGGACCGGGGAGCTGTTTTTT.

This rearrangement joins TRBV11-2 to TRBJ2-1; D remains ambiguous. V was shortened by 5 bases and J by 0 bases, with 11 bases between the two germline ends. The CDR3 length is 15 residues. Germline V CDR1 and CDR2: SGHAT, FQNNGV. The chain's CDR3 is CASSPNLDSYNEQFF. In nucleotides, the CDR3 is TGTGCCAGCAGCCCGAATTTAGACTCCTACAATGAGCAGTTCTTC.